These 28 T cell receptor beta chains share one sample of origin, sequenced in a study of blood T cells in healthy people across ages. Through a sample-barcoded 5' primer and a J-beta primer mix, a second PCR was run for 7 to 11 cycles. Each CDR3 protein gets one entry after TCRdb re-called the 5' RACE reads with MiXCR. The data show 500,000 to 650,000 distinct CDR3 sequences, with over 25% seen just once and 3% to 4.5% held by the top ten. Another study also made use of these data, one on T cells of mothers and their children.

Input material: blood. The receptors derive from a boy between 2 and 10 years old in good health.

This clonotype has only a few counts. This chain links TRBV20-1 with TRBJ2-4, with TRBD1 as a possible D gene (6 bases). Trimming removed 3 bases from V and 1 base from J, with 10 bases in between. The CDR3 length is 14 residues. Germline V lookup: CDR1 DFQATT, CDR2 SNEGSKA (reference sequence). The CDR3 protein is CSARSRGAKNIQYF. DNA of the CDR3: TGCAGTGCTAGGTCCAGGGGTGCCAAAAACATTCAGTACTTC.

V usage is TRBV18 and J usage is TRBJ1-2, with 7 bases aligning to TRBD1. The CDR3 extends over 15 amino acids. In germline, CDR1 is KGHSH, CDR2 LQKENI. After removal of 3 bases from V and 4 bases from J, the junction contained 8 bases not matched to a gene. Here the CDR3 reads CASSPSGTVLYGYTF. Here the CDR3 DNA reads TGTGCCAGCTCACCGAGCGGGACAGTCCTCTATGGCTACACCTTC.

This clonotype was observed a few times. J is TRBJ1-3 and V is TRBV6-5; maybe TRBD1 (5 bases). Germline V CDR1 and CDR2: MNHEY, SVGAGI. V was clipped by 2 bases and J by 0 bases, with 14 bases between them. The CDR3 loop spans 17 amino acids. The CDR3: CASSYGTASYSGNTIYF. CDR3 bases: TGTGCCAGCAGTTACGGGACGGCCAGCTACTCTGGAAACACCATATATTTT.

Here the CDR3 reads CASSQKTVPPIGNTEAFF. For the CDR3, the DNA is TGTGCCAGCAGCCAGAAGACAGTTCCCCCTATAGGGAACACTGAAGCTTTCTTT. This chain links TRBV14 with TRBJ1-1; D is perhaps TRBD1 (5 bases). The CDR3 spans 18 residues. The ends were cut back, 3 bases at V and 1 base at J, with 21 bases in the middle. The germline V gene has CDR1 SGHDN and CDR2 FVKESK.

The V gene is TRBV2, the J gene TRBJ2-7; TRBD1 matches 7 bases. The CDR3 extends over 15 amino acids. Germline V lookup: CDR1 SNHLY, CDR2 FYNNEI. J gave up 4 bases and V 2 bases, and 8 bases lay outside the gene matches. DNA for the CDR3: TGTGCCAGCAGTGAATGGCAGGGACAGACTTACGAGCAGTACTTC. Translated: CASSEWQGQTYEQYF.

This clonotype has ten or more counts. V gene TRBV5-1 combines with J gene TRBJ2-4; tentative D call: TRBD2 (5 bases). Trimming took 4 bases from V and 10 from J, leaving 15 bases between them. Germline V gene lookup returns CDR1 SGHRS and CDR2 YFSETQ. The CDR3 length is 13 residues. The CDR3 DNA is TGCGCCAGCAGCCTCCCCGGTGAGCGGATTCAGTACTTC. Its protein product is CASSLPGERIQYF.

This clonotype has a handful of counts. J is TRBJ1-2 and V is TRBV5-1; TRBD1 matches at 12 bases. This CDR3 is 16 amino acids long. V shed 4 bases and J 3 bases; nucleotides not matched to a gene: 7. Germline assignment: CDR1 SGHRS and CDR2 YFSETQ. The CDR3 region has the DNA TGCGCCAGCAGCAAGGGACAGGGGGCTCCTTACTATGGCTACACCTTC. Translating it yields CASSKGQGAPYYGYTF.

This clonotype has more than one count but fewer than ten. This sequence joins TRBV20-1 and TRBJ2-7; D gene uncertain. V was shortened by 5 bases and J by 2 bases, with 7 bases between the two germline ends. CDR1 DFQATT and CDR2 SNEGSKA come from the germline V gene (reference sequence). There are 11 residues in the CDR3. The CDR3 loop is CSAAFTYEQYF. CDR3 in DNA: TGCAGTGCTGCCTTTACCTACGAGCAGTACTTC.

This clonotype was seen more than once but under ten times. The CDR3 is CAISGKRQGRQYF. Written as DNA, the CDR3 is TGTGCCATCAGTGGTAAGAGGCAGGGGCGGCAGTACTTC. This chain links TRBV10-3 with TRBJ2-5, with a weak D call TRBD1 (6 bases). This CDR3 region has 13 residues. In germline, CDR1 is ENHRY, CDR2 SYGVKD. Deletions cut 4 bases from V and 11 bases from J, with 17 bases between.

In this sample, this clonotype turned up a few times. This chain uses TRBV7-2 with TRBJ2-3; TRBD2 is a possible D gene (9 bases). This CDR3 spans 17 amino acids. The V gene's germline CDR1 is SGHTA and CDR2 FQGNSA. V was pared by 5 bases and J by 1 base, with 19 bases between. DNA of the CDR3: TGTGCCAGCAGCCCAGGGGGCGGGAGGGTTGGCACAGATACGCAGTATTTT. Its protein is CASSPGGGRVGTDTQYF.

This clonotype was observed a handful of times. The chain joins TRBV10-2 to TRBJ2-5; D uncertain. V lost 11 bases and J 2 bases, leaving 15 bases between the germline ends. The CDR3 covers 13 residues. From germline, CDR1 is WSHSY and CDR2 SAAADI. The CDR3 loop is CAGTPDVQETQYF. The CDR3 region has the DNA TGCGCCGGCACCCCCGACGTACAAGAGACCCAGTACTTC.

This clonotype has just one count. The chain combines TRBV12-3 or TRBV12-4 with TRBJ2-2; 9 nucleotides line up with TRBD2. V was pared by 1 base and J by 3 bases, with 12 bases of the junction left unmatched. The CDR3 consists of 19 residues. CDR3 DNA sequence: TGTGCCAGCAGTTTAGTTCTAGCGGGGCCAAGAGGGGACACCGGGGAGCTGTTTTTT. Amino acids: CASSLVLAGPRGDTGELFF.

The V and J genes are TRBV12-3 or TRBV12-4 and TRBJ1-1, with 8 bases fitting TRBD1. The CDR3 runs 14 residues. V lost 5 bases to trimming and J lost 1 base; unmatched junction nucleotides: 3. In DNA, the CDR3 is TGTGCCAGCAGTCCGACAGGGGAGAACACTGAAGCTTTCTTT. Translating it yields CASSPTGENTEAFF.

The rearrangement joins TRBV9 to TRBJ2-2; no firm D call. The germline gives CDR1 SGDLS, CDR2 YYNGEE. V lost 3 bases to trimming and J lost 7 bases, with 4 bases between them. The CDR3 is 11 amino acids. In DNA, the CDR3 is TGTGCCAGCAGCGCCGGCGGGGAGCTGTTTTTT. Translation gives CASSAGGELFF.

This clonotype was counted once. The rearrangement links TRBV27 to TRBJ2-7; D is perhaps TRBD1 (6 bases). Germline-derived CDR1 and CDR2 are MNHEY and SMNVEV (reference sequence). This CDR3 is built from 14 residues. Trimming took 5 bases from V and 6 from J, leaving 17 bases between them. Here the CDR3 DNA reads TGTGCCAGCAGTGGATACAGGGCCCTCTCCGAGCAGTACTTC. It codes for CASSGYRALSEQYF.

CDR3 DNA: TGTGCCAGCACCGCCCCCCCGGGACGGGAAGCTTTCTTT. It encodes CASTAPPGREAFF. V and J are TRBV6-2 or TRBV6-3 and TRBJ1-1; TRBD1 might be the D (5 bases). The CDR3 is 13 residues long. The germline gives CDR1 MNHEY, CDR2 SVGEGT. V gave up 7 bases and J gave up 8 bases, with 17 bases separating them.

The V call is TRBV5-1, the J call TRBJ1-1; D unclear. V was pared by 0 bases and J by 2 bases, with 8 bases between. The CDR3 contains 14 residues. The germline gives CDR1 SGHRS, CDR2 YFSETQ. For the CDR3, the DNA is TGCGCCAGCAGCTTGGAGGGAAGTAACACTGAAGCTTTCTTT. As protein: CASSLEGSNTEAFF.

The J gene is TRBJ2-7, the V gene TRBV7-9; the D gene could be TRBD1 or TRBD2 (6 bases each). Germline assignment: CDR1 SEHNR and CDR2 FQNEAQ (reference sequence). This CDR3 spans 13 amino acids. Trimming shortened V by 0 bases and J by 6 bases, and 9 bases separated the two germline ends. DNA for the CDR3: TGTGCCAGCAGCTTAGCGGGGGGCTGCGAGCAGTACTTC. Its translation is CASSLAGGCEQYF. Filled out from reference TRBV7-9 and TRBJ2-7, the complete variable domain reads DTGVSQNPRHKITKRGQNVTFRCDPISEHNRLYWYRQTLGQGPEFLTYFQNEAQLEKSRLLSDRFSAERPKGSFSTLEIQRTEQGDSAMYLCASSLAGGCEQYFGPGTRLTVT.

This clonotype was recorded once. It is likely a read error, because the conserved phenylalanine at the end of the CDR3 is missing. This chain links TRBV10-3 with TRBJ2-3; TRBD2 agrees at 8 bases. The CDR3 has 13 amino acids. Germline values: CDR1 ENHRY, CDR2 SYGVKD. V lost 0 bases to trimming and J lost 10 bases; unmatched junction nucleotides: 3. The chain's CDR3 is CAISESTSEAQYL. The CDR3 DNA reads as TGTGCCATCAGTGAGTCGACTAGCGAGGCGCAGTATCTT.

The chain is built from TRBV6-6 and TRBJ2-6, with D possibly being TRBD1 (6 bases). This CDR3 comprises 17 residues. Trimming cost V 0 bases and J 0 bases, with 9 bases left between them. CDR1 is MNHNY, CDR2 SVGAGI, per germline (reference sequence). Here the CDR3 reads CASSYSRGFSGANVLTF. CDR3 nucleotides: TGTGCCAGCAGTTACTCGAGGGGGTTCTCTGGGGCCAACGTCCTGACTTTC.

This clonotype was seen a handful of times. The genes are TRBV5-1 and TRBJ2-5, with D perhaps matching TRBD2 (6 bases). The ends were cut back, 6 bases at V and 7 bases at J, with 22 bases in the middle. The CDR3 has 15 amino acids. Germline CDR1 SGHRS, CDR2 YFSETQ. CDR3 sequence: CASNPLPGGSWTQYF. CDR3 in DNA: TGCGCCAGCAACCCACTACCCGGGGGATCATGGACCCAGTACTTC.

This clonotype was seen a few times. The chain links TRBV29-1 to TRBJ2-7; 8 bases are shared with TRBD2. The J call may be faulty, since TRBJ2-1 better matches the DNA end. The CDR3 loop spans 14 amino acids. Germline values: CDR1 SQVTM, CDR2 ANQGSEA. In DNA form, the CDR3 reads TGCAGCGTTGATGGGACTAGGACACCAGATGAGCAGTTCTTC. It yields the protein CSVDGTRTPDEQFF.

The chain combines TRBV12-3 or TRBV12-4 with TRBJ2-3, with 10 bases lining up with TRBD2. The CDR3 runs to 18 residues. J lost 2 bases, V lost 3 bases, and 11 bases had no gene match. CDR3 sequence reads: CASSFDRAGTSVTDTQYF. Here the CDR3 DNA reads TGTGCCAGCAGTTTCGATAGGGCCGGGACTAGCGTCACAGATACGCAGTATTTT.

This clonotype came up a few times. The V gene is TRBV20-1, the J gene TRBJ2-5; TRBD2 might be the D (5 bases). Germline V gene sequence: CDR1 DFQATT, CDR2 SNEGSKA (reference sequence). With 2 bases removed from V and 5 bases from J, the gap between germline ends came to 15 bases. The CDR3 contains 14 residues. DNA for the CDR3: TGCAGTGCTAGACCCCAGCTAGCTACGGAGACCCAGTACTTC. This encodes CSARPQLATETQYF.

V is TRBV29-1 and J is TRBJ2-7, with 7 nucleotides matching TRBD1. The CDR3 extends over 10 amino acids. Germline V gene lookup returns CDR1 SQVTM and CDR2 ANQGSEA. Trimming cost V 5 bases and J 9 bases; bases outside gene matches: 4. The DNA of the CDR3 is TGCAGCGTTACCCGGACAGGGCAGTACTTC. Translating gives CSVTRTGQYF.

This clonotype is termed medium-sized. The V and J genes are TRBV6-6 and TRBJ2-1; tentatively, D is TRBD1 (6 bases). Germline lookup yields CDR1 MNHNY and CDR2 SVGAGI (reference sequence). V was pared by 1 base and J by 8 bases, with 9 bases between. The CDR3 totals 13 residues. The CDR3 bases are TGTGCCAGCAGTTACTTTGGGGGCGATGAGCAGTTCTTC. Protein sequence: CASSYFGGDEQFF.

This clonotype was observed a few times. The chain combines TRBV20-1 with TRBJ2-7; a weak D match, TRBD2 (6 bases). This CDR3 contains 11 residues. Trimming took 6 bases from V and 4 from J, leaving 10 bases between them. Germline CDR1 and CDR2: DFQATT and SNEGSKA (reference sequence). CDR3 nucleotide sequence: TGCAGTGCCCAGGGAGGTTACGAGCAGTACTTC. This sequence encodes CSAQGGYEQYF.

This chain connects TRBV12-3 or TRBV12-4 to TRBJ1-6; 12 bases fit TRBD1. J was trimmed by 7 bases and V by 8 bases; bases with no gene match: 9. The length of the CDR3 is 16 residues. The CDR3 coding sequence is TGTGCCAGCGGATTGGGACAGGGGGCACGAAATTCACCCCTCCACTTT. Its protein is CASGLGQGARNSPLHF.